The clone carrying this T cell receptor (beta chain) came up many times. TCRdb re-analyzed the PCR reads through MiXCR. The sample gives approximately 37,000 clones, less than 20% of which show up once; approximately 3.8% is in the top ten. This entry comes from a study of metastatic and nonmetastatic thyroid tumors. Every patient underwent thyroid surgery untreated. V trimming: 3 bases; J trimming: 0 bases; junction bases outside the gene matches: 5. Germline V gene sequence: CDR1 KGHSH, CDR2 LQKENI. This CDR3 has 16 amino acids. The sequenced sample consisted of blood. This sequence joins TRBV18 and TRBJ2-7; 10 bases map to TRBD1. The receptor was derived from a female donor with papillary thyroid cancer or a benign thyroid nodule (not recorded which). Some clones in this sample may be carry-over from other donors' samples. The CDR3 DNA reads TGTGCCAGCTCACCCTGGGGACAGGGGAGCTCCTACGAGCAGTACTTC. It codes for CASSPWGQGSSYEQYF. The entire variable domain, with the rest obtained from reference TRBV18 and TRBJ2-7, is as follows: NAGVMQNPRHLVRRRGQEARLRCSPMKGHSHVYWYRQLPEEGLKFMVYLQKENIIDESGMPKERFSAEFPKEGPSILRIQQVVRGDSAAYFCASSPWGQGSSYEQYFGPGTRLTVT.